Listed here are 19 T cell receptor beta chains from one sample, sequenced in a study of OX40 agonist ivuxolimab in advanced cancers. Here immunoSEQ multiplex PCR was the method, and the copy in TCRdb shows in-frame clones only, minus some. Found here are some 60,000 clones, 90% to 95% of them singletons; the top ten hold about 4.1%. Here the sequenced sample was CD4+ or CD8+ T cells sorted from blood, taken in a trial of the OX40 agonist ivuxolimab. All receptors come from an adult with an advanced solid tumor such as melanoma, head and neck, liver or kidney cancer.

The chain carries TRBV11-3 and TRBJ2-7; TRBD2 matches at 10 bases. Germline V CDR1 and CDR2: SGHNT, YENEEA. Germline trimming cut 5 bases from V and 2 bases from J; bases unmatched to any gene: 9. The CDR3 length is 16 residues. Here the CDR3 DNA reads TGTGCCAGCAGCCCCACCGGGACTAGCGTCACCTACGAGCAGTACTTC. Residues: CASSPTGTSVTYEQYF.

The V and J genes are TRBV30 and TRBJ2-3, with D perhaps matching TRBD2 (6 bases). V gave up 0 bases and J gave up 0 bases, with 10 bases separating them. CDR1 is GTSNPN and CDR2 is SVGIG in the germline V gene (reference sequence). This CDR3 comprises 15 residues. DNA for the CDR3: TGTGCCTGGAGTGTAGGAGCGGGTAGCACAGATACGCAGTATTTT. Translating it yields CAWSVGAGSTDTQYF.

This clone was recorded a few times. V is TRBV11-2 and J is TRBJ1-1; unclear D gene. The V end was cut by 3 bases, the J end by 7 bases, with 6 bases between. Germline CDR1 and CDR2: SGHAT and FQNNGV. This CDR3 has 11 residues. The DNA of the CDR3 is TGTGCCAGCAGCTTGAGTTTTGAAGCTTTCTTT. It yields the protein CASSLSFEAFF.

V and J are TRBV28 and TRBJ2-1; maybe TRBD2 (6 bases). V was cut by 0 bases and J by 5 bases, with 11 bases left in between. Germline V gives CDR1 MDHEN, CDR2 SYDVKM. The CDR3 length is 15 residues. CDR3 nucleotides: TGTGCCAGCAGTTTATGGACTAGTGGAAACAATGAGCAGTTCTTC. Amino acid sequence: CASSLWTSGNNEQFF.

The chain carries TRBV7-8 and TRBJ1-1; no firm D call. Trimming took 5 bases from V and 2 from J, leaving 12 bases between them. The V gene's germline CDR1 is SGHVS and CDR2 FQNEAQ. The CDR3 has 14 amino acids. The CDR3 is CASSRESRNTEAFF. For the CDR3, the DNA is TGTGCCAGCAGCAGGGAATCGAGAAACACTGAAGCTTTCTTT.

This chain links TRBV6-5 with TRBJ2-1; D possibly matches TRBD1 or TRBD2 (5 bases each). The V gene lost 2 bases and the J gene lost 2 bases, with 7 bases spanning the gap. CDR1 and CDR2 (germline): MNHEY, SVGAGI. This CDR3 is built from 14 residues. Written as DNA, the CDR3 is TGTGCCAGCAGTTACGGGGGTGCCTACAATGAGCAGTTCTTC. The encoded protein is CASSYGGAYNEQFF.

The chain joins TRBV29-1 to TRBJ2-1; D remains unclear. Per germline, CDR1 SQVTM and CDR2 ANQGSEA. The CDR3 contains 12 residues. Between the trimmed V and J ends, which lost 3 bases and 9 bases, there was a span of 12 bases. The CDR3 region has the DNA TGCAGCGTTGATAAAAGAGAAGGTGAGCAGTTCTTC. Translating it yields CSVDKREGEQFF.

The chain couples TRBV28 to TRBJ2-1, with 8 nucleotides matching TRBD1. The germline gives CDR1 MDHEN, CDR2 SYDVKM. The CDR3 is 13 residues long. V trimming: 2 bases; J trimming: 15 bases; junction bases outside the gene matches: 9. DNA for the CDR3: TGTGCCAGCAGTTTAGTTCAGGGGGCTCCCGGGTTCTTC. Its translation is CASSLVQGAPGFF.

The chain links TRBV5-8 to TRBJ1-2; 7 bases are shared with TRBD1. Germline loops: CDR1 SGHTS, CDR2 YDEGEE. Trimming at V came to 0 bases and at J to 1 base, leaving 3 bases not matched to a gene. The CDR3 runs 15 residues. CDR3 amino acids: CASSLVDRNNYGYTF. The CDR3 bases are TGTGCCAGCAGCTTGGTGGACAGGAATAACTATGGCTACACCTTC.

The chain has TRBV19 and TRBJ2-7; 10 positions agree with TRBD2. CDR1 and CDR2 from the germline V gene are LNHDA and SQIVND (reference sequence). Germline trimming cut 7 bases from V and 4 bases from J; bases unmatched to any gene: 4. The length of the CDR3 is 13 residues. In nucleotides, the CDR3 is TGTGCCAGTAAAGGGACTAGCGATTACGAGCAGTACTTC. The encoded protein is CASKGTSDYEQYF.

The rearrangement joins TRBV19 to TRBJ2-5, with TRBD1 matching 9 bases. Germline assignment: CDR1 LNHDA and CDR2 SQIVND (reference sequence). With 0 bases clipped from V and 2 bases from J, the junction kept 4 bases outside the gene matches. This CDR3 spans 16 amino acids. The CDR3 here is CASSIDWGTGQETQYF. The DNA for the CDR3 is TGTGCCAGTAGTATAGATTGGGGGACAGGGCAAGAGACCCAGTACTTC.

The rearrangement joins TRBV11-2 to TRBJ1-4; D is perhaps TRBD1 (5 bases). The CDR3 length is 17 residues. Trimming pared 0 bases from V and 4 bases from J, leaving 15 bases between. CDR1 and CDR2 (germline): SGHAT, FQNNGV. CDR3 nucleotide sequence: TGTGCCAGCAGCTTAGATCCTAACGGGGGAGATAATGAAAAACTGTTTTTT. Encoded protein: CASSLDPNGGDNEKLFF.

This clone was seen only a few times. The V gene is TRBV7-9, the J gene TRBJ2-7; no definite D call. V was cut by 3 bases and J by 0 bases, with 6 bases left in between. Germline V CDR1 and CDR2: SEHNR, FQNEAQ (reference sequence). The CDR3 spans 13 residues. The CDR3 protein is CASSFGNSYEQYF. In DNA, the CDR3 is TGTGCCAGCAGCTTTGGCAACTCCTACGAGCAGTACTTC. Filled out from reference TRBV7-9 and TRBJ2-7, the complete variable domain reads DTGVSQNPRHKITKRGQNVTFRCDPISEHNRLYWYRQTLGQGPEFLTYFQNEAQLEKSRLLSDRFSAERPKGSFSTLEIQRTEQGDSAMYLCASSFGNSYEQYFGPGTRLTVT.

This clone was found once. The chain has TRBV28 and TRBJ2-7; D not certain. The V gene lost 5 bases and the J gene lost 5 bases, with 25 bases spanning the gap. CDR1 and CDR2 (germline): MDHEN, SYDVKM. CDR3 length: 17 amino acids. The CDR3 protein is CASSNQMPIGRAHEQYF. DNA for the CDR3: TGTGCCAGCAGTAACCAAATGCCAATAGGACGGGCGCACGAGCAGTACTTC.

With respect to this clone: Germline and junction disagree at one end, which may indicate a read error. The V and J genes are TRBV7-9 and TRBJ1-5; D uncertain. The germline gives CDR1 SEHNR, CDR2 FQNEAQ (reference sequence). The CDR3 is made up of 16 amino acids. DNA of the CDR3: TGCGCCAGCAGCCCTTCTTATCCAGGTGGAAGGGAGCCCCAGCATTTT. This encodes CASSPSYPGGREPQHF.

This clone appeared once. The chain joins TRBV15 to TRBJ1-5; D call uncertain. The V end lost 0 bases, the J end lost 7 bases, and 4 bases lay between the germline ends. Germline CDR1 is LNHNV and CDR2 is YYDKDF (reference sequence). The CDR3 sequence is 12 residues long. Here the CDR3 reads CATSRDTQPQHF. CDR3 coding DNA: TGTGCCACCAGCAGAGATACCCAGCCCCAGCATTTT. The whole variable domain, remainder taken from reference TRBV15 and TRBJ1-5, is DAMVIQNPRYQVTQFGKPVTLSCSQTLNHNVMYWYQQKSSQAPKLLFHYYDKDFNNEADTPDNFQSRRPNTSFCFLDIRSPGLGDTAMYLCATSRDTQPQHFGDGTRLSIL.

The chain carries TRBV7-9 and TRBJ2-1, with 13 positions matching TRBD2. With V trimmed by 5 bases and J by 9 bases, 13 bases remained unmatched. Germline CDR1 and CDR2: SEHNR and FQNEAQ (reference sequence). This CDR3 spans 17 amino acids. This CDR3 reads CASSNGQTSGRRGEQFF. CDR3 coding DNA: TGTGCCAGCAGCAACGGGCAGACTAGCGGGAGGAGGGGTGAGCAGTTCTTC.

The chain carries TRBV4-3 and TRBJ2-7; D gene unclear. The CDR3 consists of 13 residues. V lost 2 bases and J 6 bases, leaving 11 bases between the germline ends. Germline assignment: CDR1 LGHNA and CDR2 YSLEER. The CDR3 region is CASSQIKATEQYF. The CDR3 bases are TGCGCCAGCAGCCAAATCAAAGCGACCGAGCAGTACTTC.

This chain links TRBV6-1 with TRBJ2-3; 8 bases fit TRBD1. Germline V gene data show CDR1 as MNHNS and CDR2 as SASEGT. V was pared by 5 bases and J by 2 bases, with 9 bases of the junction left unmatched. The CDR3 covers 16 residues. DNA for the CDR3: TGTGCCAGCAGTCAAGAACAGGGGGATCTCACAGATACGCAGTATTTT. Encoded protein: CASSQEQGDLTDTQYF.